The 22 T cell receptor beta chains below were found in one sample sequenced in a study of shared clonotypes between healthy human individuals. The protocol was immunoSEQ multiplex PCR, while the TCRdb copy is restricted to in-frame clones and leaves out a portion. Seen here are around 2,100,000 clones, approximately 94% observed once, and the top ten hold under 1.5%. In the naive CD8 group, cells lacked CD45RO and were positively selected for CCR7, so terminally differentiated effector memory CD45RA+ cells were left out. Sequenced material: naive CD8+ T cells sorted from blood. These receptors all come from a man between 18 and 35 years old in good health.

The chain carries TRBV21-1 and TRBJ2-7; the table's TRBD2 call for D was not verified on the DNA. TRBV21-1 is a pseudogene segment. The CDR3 covers 9 residues. CDR3 coding DNA: TGCCGGCGGTCCTACGAGCAGTACTTC. Translated, it gives CRRSYEQYF.

The CDR3 here is CASSVGTMPSPLHF. CDR3 DNA sequence: TGTGCCAGCAGCGTAGGGACTATGCCCTCACCCCTCCACTTT. This chain joins TRBV9 and TRBJ1-6; unclear D gene. Trimming took 0 bases from V and 10 from J, leaving 11 bases between them. The V gene's germline CDR1 is SGDLS and CDR2 YYNGEE. CDR3 length: 14 amino acids.

The rearrangement uses TRBV28 and TRBJ2-4, with a weak D call TRBD2 (6 bases). The CDR3 totals 16 residues. Trimming took 6 bases from V and 0 from J, leaving 15 bases between them. Germline CDR1 MDHEN, CDR2 SYDVKM. Here the CDR3 reads CASSGREILAKNIQYF. The CDR3 DNA sequence: TGTGCCAGCAGCGGACGGGAGATTCTAGCCAAAAACATTCAGTACTTC.

In regard to this clone: This sample also contains other DNA sequences that code for the same CDR3. This chain connects TRBV27 to TRBJ2-5; D is perhaps TRBD2 (7 bases). CDR1 and CDR2 from the germline V gene are MNHEY and SMNVEV (reference sequence). V shed 1 base and J shed 5 bases, with 11 bases lying between them. This CDR3 region has 14 residues. The CDR3 nucleotides are TGTGCCAGCAGTTTATTGGGGGGGCGGGAGACCCAGTACTTC. This codes for CASSLLGGRETQYF.

A single count supports this clone. V and J are TRBV5-3 and TRBJ1-5; D gene uncertain. TRBV5-3 is noted as an ORF with a role that remains uncertain. This CDR3 comprises 13 residues. Trimming removed 3 bases at V and 6 bases at J, with 10 bases between. Here the CDR3 reads CARSWTFRQPQHF. The CDR3 DNA follows: TGTGCCAGAAGCTGGACGTTTCGTCAGCCCCAGCATTTT.

The V gene is TRBV29-1, the J gene TRBJ2-2; TRBD1 matches 9 bases. V was clipped by 0 bases and J by 2 bases; unmatched bases: 4. The CDR3 is made up of 16 amino acids. Germline V CDR1 and CDR2: SQVTM, ANQGSEA. The CDR3 reads CSVEEQDRGNTGELFF. The CDR3 DNA reads TGCAGCGTTGAAGAACAGGACAGGGGAAACACCGGGGAGCTGTTTTTT.

In this sample, this clone turned up a few times. At the DNA level, this CDR3 is encoded by other sequences in the same sample as well. The gene calls are TRBV6-5 and TRBJ2-7, with D maybe TRBD1 (5 bases). V lost 1 base and J 3 bases, leaving 7 bases between the germline ends. The CDR3 has 13 residues. Germline-derived CDR1 and CDR2 are MNHEY and SVGAGI. CDR3 protein: CASSYFQGYEQYF. The CDR3 region has the DNA TGTGCCAGCAGTTACTTCCAGGGCTACGAGCAGTACTTC.

V and J are TRBV28 and TRBJ1-3; no clear D gene. V was shortened by 4 bases and J by 1 base, with 11 bases between the two germline ends. The CDR3 contains 15 residues. Germline loops: CDR1 MDHEN, CDR2 SYDVKM. CDR3 region: CASSSYSGSGNTIYF. The CDR3 DNA reads TGTGCCAGCAGTTCGTATTCGGGTTCTGGAAACACCATATATTTT.

For this clone: This sample also contains other DNA sequences that code for the same CDR3. This chain uses TRBV7-8 with TRBJ2-7; TRBD2 is a possible D gene (5 bases). This CDR3 region has 13 residues. The germline V gene has CDR1 SGHVS and CDR2 FQNEAQ. Trimming pared 4 bases from V and 1 base from J, leaving 8 bases between. CDR3 in DNA: TGTGCCAGCAGCTCCGGACTGTCCTACGAGCAGTACTTC. It is translated as CASSSGLSYEQYF.

V usage is TRBV6-5 and J usage is TRBJ2-3; D is perhaps TRBD2 (5 bases). The germline gives CDR1 MNHEY, CDR2 SVGAGI. The CDR3 contains 14 residues. The ends were cut back, 4 bases at V and 7 bases at J, with 15 bases in the middle. As DNA, the CDR3 is TGTGCCAGCAGTTCCCGGACTCTCCCCTATACGCAGTATTTT. Its translation: CASSSRTLPYTQYF.

V is TRBV4-3 and J is TRBJ2-2; D unresolved. Trimming shortened V by 3 bases and J by 2 bases, and 4 bases separated the two germline ends. The CDR3 length is 13 residues. The germline V gene encodes CDR1 LGHNA and CDR2 YSLEER. This chain's CDR3 is CASSHDNTGELFF. The CDR3 DNA is TGCGCCAGCAGCCATGACAACACCGGGGAGCTGTTTTTT.

The chain recombines TRBV27 with TRBJ2-7, with 7 bases lining up with TRBD1. This CDR3 has 14 residues. V trimming: 1 base; J trimming: 6 bases; junction bases outside the gene matches: 6. Germline CDR1 and CDR2: MNHEY and SMNVEV (reference sequence). Written as DNA, the CDR3 is TGTGCCAGCAGTTTATGGGGACAGAACGTCGAGCAGTACTTC. Protein product: CASSLWGQNVEQYF.

The chain has TRBV4-1 and TRBJ2-7; D not resolved. V lost 0 bases to trimming and J lost 2 bases, with 14 bases between them. This CDR3 has 16 amino acids. Per germline, CDR1 MGHRA and CDR2 YSYEKL. The CDR3 bases are TGCGCCAGCAGCCAAGACCCCACTTCTACCCCCTACGAGCAGTACTTC. It is translated as CASSQDPTSTPYEQYF.

This chain uses TRBV19 with TRBJ1-1; D ambiguous. The V end was cut by 3 bases, the J end by 1 base, with 9 bases between. The germline gives CDR1 LNHDA, CDR2 SQIVND (reference sequence). The CDR3 spans 14 residues. The CDR3 region has the DNA TGTGCCAGTAGTATGGAGGGAGGGAACACTGAAGCTTTCTTT. The encoded protein is CASSMEGGNTEAFF.

This chain connects TRBV25-1 to TRBJ2-5; 8 nucleotides agree with TRBD2. The CDR3 consists of 15 residues. Germline V lookup: CDR1 MGHDK, CDR2 SYGVNS. V shed 8 bases and J 0 bases; nucleotides not matched to a gene: 8. This CDR3 reads CASLSAREDQETQYF. The CDR3 coding sequence is TGTGCCAGCCTTAGCGCGCGGGAGGACCAAGAGACCCAGTACTTC.

Worth noting for this clone: Other DNA sequences in this sample translate to the same CDR3. V is TRBV2 and J is TRBJ2-7; unclear D gene. The CDR3 runs to 14 residues. Trimming removed 1 base at V and 0 bases at J, with 7 bases between. Germline loops: CDR1 SNHLY, CDR2 FYNNEI. CDR3 residues: CASSEEASSYEQYF. The CDR3 DNA is TGTGCCAGCAGTGAAGAGGCAAGCTCCTACGAGCAGTACTTC.

This clone came up once. This same CDR3 is encoded by further DNA sequences in the sample. The gene calls are TRBV27 and TRBJ2-3, with 7 bases fitting TRBD1. The germline gives CDR1 MNHEY, CDR2 SMNVEV (reference sequence). The CDR3 contains 14 residues. After removal of 6 bases from V and 0 bases from J, the junction contained 3 bases not matched to a gene. In DNA form, the CDR3 reads TGTGCCAGCAGCGGGACAGCGAGCACAGATACGCAGTATTTT. Its translation is CASSGTASTDTQYF.

This chain connects TRBV6-6 to TRBJ1-1; possible D gene TRBD1, 6 bases. Trimming pared 10 bases from V and 0 bases from J, leaving 15 bases between. CDR1 MNHNY and CDR2 SVGAGI come from the germline V gene (reference sequence). The CDR3 runs to 14 residues. CDR3 sequence (DNA): TGTGCCATCACCCGTACAGGGATGAACACTGAAGCTTTCTTT. Protein: CAITRTGMNTEAFF.

The chain couples TRBV27 to TRBJ2-5; 10 nucleotides match TRBD2. CDR1 and CDR2 (germline): MNHEY, SMNVEV (reference sequence). This CDR3 spans 15 amino acids. Losses at the gene ends were 2 bases for V and 5 bases for J; bases not matched to a gene: 5. CDR3 loop: CASSLASGGSETQYF. CDR3 coding DNA: TGTGCCAGCAGTTTAGCTAGCGGGGGTTCGGAGACCCAGTACTTC.

The chain has TRBV5-1 and TRBJ2-1; the D is unclear. This CDR3 is built from 12 residues. V was pared by 4 bases and J by 5 bases, with 7 bases between. Germline V gene lookup returns CDR1 SGHRS and CDR2 YFSETQ. The CDR3 DNA reads as TGCGCCAGCAGCCCTGATAACAATGAGCAGTTCTTC. Protein product: CASSPDNNEQFF.

V and J are TRBV5-1 and TRBJ2-7; D remains unclear. The ends were cut back, 2 bases at V and 1 base at J, with 7 bases in the middle. The CDR3 consists of 13 residues. CDR1 SGHRS and CDR2 YFSETQ come from the germline V gene. Here the CDR3 reads CASSFKGSYEQYF. The DNA for the CDR3 is TGCGCCAGCAGCTTCAAGGGTTCCTACGAGCAGTACTTC.

The V and J genes are TRBV5-4 and TRBJ1-4; a weak D match, TRBD1 (6 bases). The germline V and J ends were trimmed by 3 bases and 4 bases, with 10 bases remaining between them. This CDR3 comprises 14 residues. From germline, CDR1 is SGHNT and CDR2 YYREEE (reference sequence). CDR3: CASSSGQFNEKLFF. The CDR3 nucleotides read TGTGCCAGCAGCTCCGGACAGTTTAATGAAAAACTGTTTTTT.